Given below is one TCR beta chain in context. The entry originates in a study of human CD8 memory T cell subsets. Germline V gene data show CDR1 as MDHEN and CDR2 as SYDVKM. The CDR3 totals 15 residues. UMI-labeled 5' RACE was used, and it produced the TCR beta libraries. TCRdb reprocessed the 5' RACE reads and stores each CDR3 protein as one record, lacking DNA. The ten most abundant clones cover 20% of a sample with 6,000 to 9,000 distinct CDR3 sequences. This clonotype was sampled from a human donor in good health. The sample taken for sequencing was CD8+ T cells from PBMCs. This chain links TRBV28 with TRBJ1-5; the TRBD1 assignment by TCRdb is unverifiable without DNA. The CDR3 spells CASSYGQGFRAPQHF.